The next 18 T cell receptor beta chains were all read from a single sample in a study of T cells in Graves' hyperthyroidism and ophthalmopathy. There were TCR beta CDR3 regions amplified from RNA transcripts. A set of HTBI primers served as the primers for a first-round RT-PCR of the TCR CDR3. MiXCR, run by TCRdb on the multiplex PCR reads, gives a single entry per CDR3 protein. The sample has a few hundred thousand distinct CDR3 sequences; approximately 17% are singletons. Sequences were obtained from blood. These receptors originate from a woman aged 60-75 years with Graves' ophthalmopathy.

This clonotype occurred many times. The rearrangement joins TRBV29-1 to TRBJ1-5; D uncertain. With 7 bases removed from V and 0 bases from J, the gap between germline ends came to 7 bases. The CDR3 covers 12 residues. The germline V gene has CDR1 SQVTM and CDR2 ANQGSEA. The CDR3 sequence: CSAGHSNQPQHF. CDR3 sequence (DNA): TGCAGCGCTGGCCATAGCAATCAGCCCCAGCATTTT.

This clonotype occurred many times. This rearrangement joins TRBV6-1 to TRBJ1-1; TRBD1 matches at 7 bases. J lost 0 bases, V lost 6 bases, and 4 bases had no gene match. Looked up from germline, CDR1 is MNHNS and CDR2 is SASEGT. The CDR3 contains 14 residues. The CDR3 reads CASRSGGVNTEAFF. CDR3 DNA: TGTGCCAGCAGGTCAGGGGGTGTGAACACTGAAGCTTTCTTT.

The V call is TRBV9, the J call TRBJ2-3; D perhaps matches TRBD1 (7 bases). V dropped 6 bases and J dropped 0 bases, with 8 bases sitting between them. Germline V gene data show CDR1 as SGDLS and CDR2 as YYNGEE. This CDR3 is 13 amino acids long. This CDR3 is CASTGGSTDTQYF. CDR3 bases: TGTGCCAGCACAGGGGGGAGCACAGATACGCAGTATTTT.

This clonotype was observed many times. The V gene is TRBV5-1, the J gene TRBJ2-7; D possibly corresponds to TRBD2 (7 bases). This CDR3 is 16 amino acids long. In germline, CDR1 is SGHRS, CDR2 YFSETQ. V shed 4 bases and J shed 4 bases, with 21 bases lying between them. CDR3 region: CASSPEGGIGMYEQYF. The DNA of the CDR3 is TGCGCCAGCAGCCCCGAGGGGGGGATCGGAATGTACGAGCAGTACTTC.

Note on this clonotype: This may arise from a read error, as a much more abundant clone is one base away. This chain uses TRBV12-3 or TRBV12-4 with TRBJ1-1; D gene unclear. The V end lost 6 bases, the J end lost 0 bases, and 8 bases lay between the germline ends. The CDR3 contains 13 residues. CDR3 DNA: TGTGCCAGCAGCCGACGGTTGAACACTGAAGCTTTCTTT. This codes for CASSRRLNTEAFF.

The chain employs TRBV5-1 and TRBJ2-5; possibly TRBD2 for D (6 bases). The CDR3 contains 13 residues. V lost 4 bases and J lost 6, with 13 bases in between. Germline assignment: CDR1 SGHRS and CDR2 YFSETQ. Here the CDR3 reads CASSVGGEKTQYF. The CDR3 bases are TGCGCCAGCAGCGTAGGCGGGGAAAAGACCCAGTACTTC.

There are many counts of this clonotype. The rearrangement joins TRBV20-1 to TRBJ2-2, with 8 positions matching TRBD1. The CDR3 has 16 residues. Germline CDR1 and CDR2: DFQATT and SNEGSKA (reference sequence). V was clipped by 0 bases and J by 1 base; unmatched bases: 4. The CDR3 spells CSARDPGTGNTGELFF. CDR3 coding DNA: TGCAGTGCTAGAGACCCCGGGACAGGGAACACCGGGGAGCTGTTTTTT.

This clonotype was detected ten times or more. V gene TRBV7-8 combines with J gene TRBJ2-7; 9 nucleotides align to TRBD1. The CDR3 loop spans 15 amino acids. Germline assignment: CDR1 SGHVS and CDR2 FQNEAQ. The trim removed 4 bases at V and 6 bases at J, leaving 10 bases unmatched. CDR3 region: CASSSWTGASVEQYF. The CDR3 nucleotides are TGTGCCAGCAGCTCATGGACAGGGGCGTCGGTCGAGCAGTACTTC.

This clonotype has a count of ten or more. This chain links TRBV6-2 or TRBV6-3 with TRBJ2-7; D gene unclear. Germline lookup yields CDR1 MNHEY and CDR2 SVGEGT. The CDR3 extends over 12 amino acids. V lost 2 bases to trimming and J lost 6 bases, with 8 bases between them. The CDR3 sequence: CASSYGHVEQYF. The CDR3 DNA reads TGTGCCAGCAGTTACGGGCACGTCGAGCAGTACTTC.

The chain employs TRBV5-4 and TRBJ2-5, with D possibly being TRBD1 (5 bases). Germline V gene data show CDR1 as SGHNT and CDR2 as YYREEE (reference sequence). CDR3 length: 15 amino acids. V lost 1 base and J lost 5, with 15 bases in between. The CDR3, as DNA: TGTGCCAGCAGCTTGAGTCAGATGAAGGGGGAGACCCAGTACTTC. Residues: CASSLSQMKGETQYF.

This clonotype was observed many times. CDR3 nucleotide sequence: TGCGCCAGCAGCCAAGGGACTAGCAGGGAGACCCAGTACTTC. Its protein product is CASSQGTSRETQYF. The chain uses TRBV4-3 and TRBJ2-5; TRBD2 aligns across 8 bases. CDR3 size: 14 residues. J lost 5 bases, V lost 1 base, and 3 bases had no gene match. Germline values: CDR1 LGHNA, CDR2 YSLEER.

This clonotype was detected ten times or more. Written as DNA, the CDR3 is TGTGCCACCAGCTTAGCGGGGGGGCTGGATGAGCAGTTCTTC. Amino acids: CATSLAGGLDEQFF. The V call is TRBV24-1, the J call TRBJ2-1; 11 bases fit TRBD2. Germline V gene sequence: CDR1 KGHDR, CDR2 SFDVKD. V trimming: 7 bases; J trimming: 8 bases; junction bases outside the gene matches: 6. CDR3 size: 14 residues.

CDR3 DNA: TGTGCCAGCAGCCGAAAGGACAGGGACAATGAGCAGTTCTTC. Protein: CASSRKDRDNEQFF. The V gene is TRBV6-1, the J gene TRBJ2-1, with TRBD1 matching 8 bases. V shed 6 bases and J 5 bases; nucleotides not matched to a gene: 6. Germline lookup yields CDR1 MNHNS and CDR2 SASEGT. The CDR3 runs 14 residues.

This clonotype came up many times. The CDR3 is CASKEPSGRGNYNEQFF. CDR3 in DNA: TGTGCCAGCAAGGAGCCGTCGGGGCGGGGAAACTACAATGAGCAGTTCTTC. The rearrangement joins TRBV28 to TRBJ2-1; a weak D match, TRBD2 (6 bases). The germline gives CDR1 MDHEN, CDR2 SYDVKM. This CDR3 spans 17 amino acids. V lost 7 bases and J lost 3, with 22 bases in between.

This clonotype was detected once. This chain uses TRBV5-6 with TRBJ1-1, with unresolved D. This CDR3 has 16 residues. Germline CDR1 is SGHDT and CDR2 is YYEEEE. V dropped 0 bases and J dropped 1 base, with 13 bases sitting between them. The CDR3 loop is CASSLGERVRNTEAFF. The CDR3 DNA reads TGTGCCAGCAGCTTGGGGGAAAGGGTCAGGAACACTGAAGCTTTCTTT.

This chain connects TRBV27 to TRBJ2-1, with 9 bases lining up with TRBD2. The CDR3 consists of 15 residues. The germline CDR1 and CDR2 sequences are MNHEY and SMNVEV (reference sequence). Trimming cost V 5 bases and J 6 bases; bases outside gene matches: 8. As DNA, the CDR3 is TGTGCCAGCAGTCCCCTAGCGGGAAGAGGCAATGAGCAGTTCTTC. Protein sequence: CASSPLAGRGNEQFF.

This chain links TRBV20-1 with TRBJ1-2, with 9 bases that match TRBD1. The CDR3 totals 12 residues. The V gene's germline CDR1 is DFQATT and CDR2 SNEGSKA (reference sequence). J lost 3 bases, V lost 5 bases, and 1 base had no gene match. CDR3 protein: CSAGDRDYGYTF. The CDR3 bases are TGCAGTGCTGGGGACAGGGACTATGGCTACACCTTC.

As to this clonotype: One end of the junction does not line up with germline, which may come from a read error. V is TRBV12-3 or TRBV12-4 and J is TRBJ1-6; TRBD1 aligns across 7 bases. The CDR3 runs to 13 residues. The CDR3 region is CASSDRDGSPFHF. The CDR3 DNA sequence: TGTGCCAGCAGCGACAGGGACGGTTCACCCTTCCACTTT.